The clone carrying this TCR beta chain appeared a few times. These data are taken from a study of blood T cell repertoires in COVID-19. Background on the study: The samples span acute and convalescent COVID-19 from the United States, Italy and Spain. T cells, B-cell-depleted T cells, or PBMCs supplied cDNA or gDNA.

The CDR3 length is 13 residues. CDR1 and CDR2 (germline): SGHRS, YFSETQ. The V segment lost 7 bases and the J segment 4 bases; nucleotides outside the gene matches: 4. As originally analysed: Reference gene primer amplification gave nucleated cell count estimates. The assay was immunoSEQ multiplex PCR, and TCRdb's table has in-frame clones only and misses some. D and trimming come from the DNA, and the V and J calls and clone size come from that table. The repertoire has under 350,000 clones, roughly 90% of them found once; the top ten carry roughly 5.1%. Sequencing used peripheral blood. The rearrangement joins TRBV5-1 to TRBJ1-4; TRBD1 matches at 7 bases. This TCR derives from a man in his forties with acute or convalescent COVID-19. As DNA, the CDR3 is TGCGCCAGCGGGGACAGTTTTAATGAAAAACTGTTTTTT. Protein product: CASGDSFNEKLFF.